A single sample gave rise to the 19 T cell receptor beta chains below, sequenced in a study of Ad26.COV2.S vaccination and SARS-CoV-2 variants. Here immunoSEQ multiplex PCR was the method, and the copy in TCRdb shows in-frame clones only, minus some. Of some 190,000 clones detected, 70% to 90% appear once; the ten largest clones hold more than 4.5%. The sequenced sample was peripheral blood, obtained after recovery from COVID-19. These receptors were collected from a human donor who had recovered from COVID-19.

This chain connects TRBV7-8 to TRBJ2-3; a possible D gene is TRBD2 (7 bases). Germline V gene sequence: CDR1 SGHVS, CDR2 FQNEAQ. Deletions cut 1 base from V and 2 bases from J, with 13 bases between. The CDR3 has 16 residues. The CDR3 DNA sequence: TGTGCCAGCAGCTTAGGGGGGGGCGGGACCACAGATACGCAGTATTTT. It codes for CASSLGGGGTTDTQYF.

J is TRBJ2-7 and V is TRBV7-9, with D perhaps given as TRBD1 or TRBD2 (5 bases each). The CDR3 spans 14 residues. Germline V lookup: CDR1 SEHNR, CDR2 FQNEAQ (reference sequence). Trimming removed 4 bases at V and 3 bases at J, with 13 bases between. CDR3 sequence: CASSYDGANYEQYF. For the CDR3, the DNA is TGTGCCAGCAGCTATGACGGGGCCAACTACGAGCAGTACTTC.

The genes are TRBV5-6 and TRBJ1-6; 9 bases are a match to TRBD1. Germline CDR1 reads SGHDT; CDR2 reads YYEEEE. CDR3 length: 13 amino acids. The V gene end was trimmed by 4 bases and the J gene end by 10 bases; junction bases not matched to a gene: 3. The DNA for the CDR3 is TGTGCCAGCAGCAACAGGGGGCGATCACCCCTCCACTTT. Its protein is CASSNRGRSPLHF.

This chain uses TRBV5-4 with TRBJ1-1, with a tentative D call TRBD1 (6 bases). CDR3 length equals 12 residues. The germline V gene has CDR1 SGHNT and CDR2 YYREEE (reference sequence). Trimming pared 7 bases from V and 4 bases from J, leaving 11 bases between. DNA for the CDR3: TGTGCCAGCCCAGGGGAGGGCACTGAAGCTTTCTTT. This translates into CASPGEGTEAFF.

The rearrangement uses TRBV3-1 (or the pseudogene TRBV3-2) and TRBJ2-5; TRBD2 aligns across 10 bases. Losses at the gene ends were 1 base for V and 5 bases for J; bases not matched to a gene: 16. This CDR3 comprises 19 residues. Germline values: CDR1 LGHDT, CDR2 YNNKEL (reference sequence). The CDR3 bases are TGTGCCAGCAGCCAAGGGAAGGTGGGGCTAGCGGGAGTGGGGGAGACCCAGTACTTC. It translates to CASSQGKVGLAGVGETQYF.

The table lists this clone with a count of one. The CDR3 DNA sequence: TGCGCCAGCAGTCAATCGAAGCTAGCTCGGACTAGGCTCCAAGTGGGCGGCTTTTATGAGCAGTTCTTC. Translating it yields CASSQSKLARTRLQVGGFYEQFF. This chain uses TRBV23-1 with TRBJ2-1, with TRBD2 matching over 7 bases. TRBV23-1 is treated as an ORF (open reading frame) with a function not yet certain. There are 23 residues in the CDR3. J gave up 8 bases and V 0 bases, and 31 bases lay outside the gene matches.

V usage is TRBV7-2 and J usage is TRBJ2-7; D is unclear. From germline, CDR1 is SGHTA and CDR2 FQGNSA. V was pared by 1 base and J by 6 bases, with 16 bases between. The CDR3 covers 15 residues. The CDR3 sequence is CASSLDFYGLVEQYF. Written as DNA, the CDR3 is TGTGCCAGCAGCTTAGACTTTTACGGGTTGGTCGAGCAGTACTTC.

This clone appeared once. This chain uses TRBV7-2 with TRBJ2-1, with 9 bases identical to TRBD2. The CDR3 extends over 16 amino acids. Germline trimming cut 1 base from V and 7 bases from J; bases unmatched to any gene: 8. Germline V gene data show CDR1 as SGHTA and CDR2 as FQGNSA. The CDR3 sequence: CASSLESGGPGNEQFF. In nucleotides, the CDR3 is TGTGCCAGCAGCTTAGAAAGCGGGGGGCCCGGGAATGAGCAGTTCTTC.

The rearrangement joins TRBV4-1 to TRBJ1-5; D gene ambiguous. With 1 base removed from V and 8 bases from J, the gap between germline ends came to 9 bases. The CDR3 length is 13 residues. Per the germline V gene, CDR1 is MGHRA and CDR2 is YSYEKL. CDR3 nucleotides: TGCGCCAGCAGCCAAGGGACGCCCGAGCCCCAGCATTTT. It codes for CASSQGTPEPQHF.

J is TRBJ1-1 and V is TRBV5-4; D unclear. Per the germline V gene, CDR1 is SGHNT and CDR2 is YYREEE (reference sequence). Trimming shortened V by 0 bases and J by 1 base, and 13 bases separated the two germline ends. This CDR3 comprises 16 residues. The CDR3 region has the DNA TGTGCCAGCAGCTTGGGGTATATGGTCCGGAACACTGAAGCTTTCTTT. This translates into CASSLGYMVRNTEAFF.

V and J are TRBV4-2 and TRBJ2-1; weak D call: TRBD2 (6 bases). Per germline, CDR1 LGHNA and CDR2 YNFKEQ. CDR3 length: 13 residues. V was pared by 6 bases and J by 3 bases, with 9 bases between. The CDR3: CASRGTHYNEQFF. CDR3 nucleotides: TGTGCCAGCAGGGGGACTCACTACAATGAGCAGTTCTTC.

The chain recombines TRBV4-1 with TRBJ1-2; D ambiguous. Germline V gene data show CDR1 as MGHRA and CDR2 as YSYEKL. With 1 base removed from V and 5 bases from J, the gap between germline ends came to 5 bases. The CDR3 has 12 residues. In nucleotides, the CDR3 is TGCGCCAGCAGCCAAGTTGAGTATGGCTACACCTTC. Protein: CASSQVEYGYTF.

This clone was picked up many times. CDR3 protein: CASSPNQDSLNTEAFF. CDR3 sequence (DNA): TGTGCCAGCAGCCCCAATCAGGATTCTTTGAACACTGAAGCTTTCTTT. The chain is built from TRBV7-3 and TRBJ1-1; D is ambiguous. Germline CDR1 reads SGHTA; CDR2 reads FQGTGA. This CDR3 region has 16 residues. V was shortened by 5 bases and J by 0 bases, with 16 bases between the two germline ends.

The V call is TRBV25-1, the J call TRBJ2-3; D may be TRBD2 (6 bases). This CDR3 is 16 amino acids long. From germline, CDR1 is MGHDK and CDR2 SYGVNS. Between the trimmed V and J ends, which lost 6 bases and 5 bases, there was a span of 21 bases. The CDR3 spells CASSLSGEGIGDTQYF. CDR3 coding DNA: TGTGCCAGCAGCCTCTCGGGGGAAGGGATTGGAGATACGCAGTATTTT.

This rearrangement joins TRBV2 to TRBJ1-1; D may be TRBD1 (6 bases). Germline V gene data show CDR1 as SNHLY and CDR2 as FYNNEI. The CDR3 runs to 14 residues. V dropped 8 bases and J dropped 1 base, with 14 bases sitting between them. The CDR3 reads CASDTGLGNTEAFF. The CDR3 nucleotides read TGTGCCAGCGATACAGGGTTGGGGAACACTGAAGCTTTCTTT.

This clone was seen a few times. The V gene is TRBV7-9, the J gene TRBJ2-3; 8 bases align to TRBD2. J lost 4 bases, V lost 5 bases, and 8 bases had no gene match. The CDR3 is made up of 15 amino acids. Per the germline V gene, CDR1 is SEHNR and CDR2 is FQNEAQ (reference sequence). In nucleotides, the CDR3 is TGTGCCAGCAGCCCCGGGAGGGCCCTCGCAGATACGCAGTATTTT. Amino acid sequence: CASSPGRALADTQYF.

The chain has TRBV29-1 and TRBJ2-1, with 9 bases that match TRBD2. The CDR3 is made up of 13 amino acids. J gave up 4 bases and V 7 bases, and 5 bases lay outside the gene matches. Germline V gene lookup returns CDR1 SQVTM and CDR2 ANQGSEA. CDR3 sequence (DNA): TGCAGCGCTGGGCGGGGGGGTTACAATGAGCAGTTCTTC. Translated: CSAGRGGYNEQFF.

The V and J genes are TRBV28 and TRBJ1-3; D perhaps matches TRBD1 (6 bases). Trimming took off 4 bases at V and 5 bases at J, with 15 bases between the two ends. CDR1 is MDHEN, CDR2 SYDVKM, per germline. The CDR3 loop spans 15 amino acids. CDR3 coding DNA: TGTGCCAGCAGTTGGCAAACAGGGCTCCGAAACACCATATATTTT. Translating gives CASSWQTGLRNTIYF.

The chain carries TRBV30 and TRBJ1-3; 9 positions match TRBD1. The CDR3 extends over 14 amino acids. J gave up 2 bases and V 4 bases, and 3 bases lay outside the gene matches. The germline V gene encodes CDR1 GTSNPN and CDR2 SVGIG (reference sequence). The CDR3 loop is CAWNRGPTGNTIYF. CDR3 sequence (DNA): TGTGCCTGGAACAGGGGGCCGACTGGAAACACCATATATTTT.